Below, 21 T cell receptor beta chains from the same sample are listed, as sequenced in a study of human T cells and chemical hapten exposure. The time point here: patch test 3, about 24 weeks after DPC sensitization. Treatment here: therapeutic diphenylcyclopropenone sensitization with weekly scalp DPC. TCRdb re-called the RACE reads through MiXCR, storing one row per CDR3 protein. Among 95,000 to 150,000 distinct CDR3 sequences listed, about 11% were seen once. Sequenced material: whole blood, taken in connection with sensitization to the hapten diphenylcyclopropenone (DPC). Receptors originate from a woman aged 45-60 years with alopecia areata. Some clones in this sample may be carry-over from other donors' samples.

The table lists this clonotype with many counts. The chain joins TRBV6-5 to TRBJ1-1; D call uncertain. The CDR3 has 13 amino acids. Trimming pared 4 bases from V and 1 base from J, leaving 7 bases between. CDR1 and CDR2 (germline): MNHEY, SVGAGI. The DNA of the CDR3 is TGTGCCAGCAGTTTAACACGGAACACTGAAGCTTTCTTT. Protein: CASSLTRNTEAFF.

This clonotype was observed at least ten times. The CDR3 coding sequence is TGCAGCGTTGAAATTATTTCAGGGGTTGGCGAGCAGTACTTC. Translated: CSVEIISGVGEQYF. The chain joins TRBV29-1 to TRBJ2-7, with D perhaps TRBD1 (6 bases). The CDR3 runs to 14 residues. The germline CDR1 and CDR2 sequences are SQVTM and ANQGSEA. V lost 2 bases, J lost 6 bases, and 17 bases lay in between.

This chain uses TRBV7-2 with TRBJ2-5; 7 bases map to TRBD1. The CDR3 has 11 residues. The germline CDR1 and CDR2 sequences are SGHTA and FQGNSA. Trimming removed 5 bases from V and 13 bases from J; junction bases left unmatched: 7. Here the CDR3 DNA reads TGTGCCAGCAGCACCGGGACAGTGCCGTACTTC. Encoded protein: CASSTGTVPYF.

The CDR3 region has the DNA TGTGCCAGCTCACCACTTGGGGGAAGCAGCCTCTACGAGCAGTACTTC. Its protein product is CASSPLGGSSLYEQYF. This chain uses TRBV18 with TRBJ2-7; D might be TRBD1 or TRBD2, each matching 5 bases. CDR1 and CDR2 from the germline V gene are KGHSH and LQKENI. This CDR3 region has 16 residues. Trimming shortened V by 1 base and J by 3 bases, and 16 bases separated the two germline ends.

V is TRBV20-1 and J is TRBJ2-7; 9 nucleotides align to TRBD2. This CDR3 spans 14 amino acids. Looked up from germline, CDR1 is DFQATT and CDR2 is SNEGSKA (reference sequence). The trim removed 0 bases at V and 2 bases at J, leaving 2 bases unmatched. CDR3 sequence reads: CSARDTSGPYEQYF. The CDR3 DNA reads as TGCAGTGCTAGAGATACTAGCGGGCCCTACGAGCAGTACTTC.

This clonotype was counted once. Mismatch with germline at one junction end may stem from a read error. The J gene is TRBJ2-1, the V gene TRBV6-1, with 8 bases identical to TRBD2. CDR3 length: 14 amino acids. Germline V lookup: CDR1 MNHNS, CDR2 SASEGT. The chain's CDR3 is CASERGSSYNEKFF. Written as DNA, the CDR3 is TGTGCCAGCGAGCGGGGGAGCTCCTACAATGAGAAGTTCTTC.

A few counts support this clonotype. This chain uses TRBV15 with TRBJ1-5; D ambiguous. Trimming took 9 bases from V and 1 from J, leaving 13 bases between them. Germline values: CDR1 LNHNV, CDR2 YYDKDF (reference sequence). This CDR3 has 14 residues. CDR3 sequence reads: CATGRVSSNQPQHF. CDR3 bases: TGTGCCACTGGGAGGGTTTCAAGCAATCAGCCCCAGCATTTT. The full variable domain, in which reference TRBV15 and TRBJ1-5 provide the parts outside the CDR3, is DAMVIQNPRYQVTQFGKPVTLSCSQTLNHNVMYWYQQKSSQAPKLLFHYYDKDFNNEADTPDNFQSRRPNTSFCFLDIRSPGLGDTAMYLCATGRVSSNQPQHFGDGTRLSIL.

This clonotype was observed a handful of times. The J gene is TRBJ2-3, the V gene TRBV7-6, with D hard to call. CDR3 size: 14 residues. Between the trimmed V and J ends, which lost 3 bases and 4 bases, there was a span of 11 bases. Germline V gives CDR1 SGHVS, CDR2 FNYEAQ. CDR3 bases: TGTGCCAGCAGCTTCCCCACCGGTGCAGATACGCAGTATTTT. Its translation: CASSFPTGADTQYF. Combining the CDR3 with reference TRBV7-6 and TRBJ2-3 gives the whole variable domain GAGVSQSPRYKVTKRGQDVALRCDPISGHVSLYWYRQALGQGPEFLTYFNYEAQQDKSGLPNDRFSAERPEGSISTLTIQRTEQRDSAMYRCASSFPTGADTQYFGPGTRLTVL.

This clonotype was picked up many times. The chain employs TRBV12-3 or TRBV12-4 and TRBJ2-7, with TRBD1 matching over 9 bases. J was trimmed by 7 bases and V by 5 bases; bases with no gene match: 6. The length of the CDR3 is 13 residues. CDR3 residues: CASSPLGTGEQYF. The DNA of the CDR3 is TGTGCCAGCAGTCCGCTTGGGACAGGGGAGCAGTACTTC.

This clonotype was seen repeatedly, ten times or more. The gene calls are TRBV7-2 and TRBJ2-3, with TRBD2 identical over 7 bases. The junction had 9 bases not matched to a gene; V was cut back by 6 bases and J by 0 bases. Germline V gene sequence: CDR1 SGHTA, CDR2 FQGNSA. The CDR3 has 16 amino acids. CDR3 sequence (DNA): TGTGCCAGCAGTTCTAGCGGAATTCCTAGCACAGATACGCAGTATTTT. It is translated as CASSSSGIPSTDTQYF.

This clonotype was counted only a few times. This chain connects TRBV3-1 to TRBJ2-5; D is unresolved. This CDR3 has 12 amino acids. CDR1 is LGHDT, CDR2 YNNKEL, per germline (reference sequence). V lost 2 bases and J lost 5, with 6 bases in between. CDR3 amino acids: CASSQLRETQYF. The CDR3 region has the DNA TGTGCCAGCAGCCAACTGAGGGAGACCCAGTACTTC.

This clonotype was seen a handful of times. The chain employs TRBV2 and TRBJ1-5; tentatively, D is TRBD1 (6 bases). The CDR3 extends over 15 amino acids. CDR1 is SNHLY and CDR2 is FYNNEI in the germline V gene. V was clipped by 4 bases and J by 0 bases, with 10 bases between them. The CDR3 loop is CASSGTVNSNQPQHF. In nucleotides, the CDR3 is TGTGCCAGCAGTGGGACAGTCAATAGCAATCAGCCCCAGCATTTT.

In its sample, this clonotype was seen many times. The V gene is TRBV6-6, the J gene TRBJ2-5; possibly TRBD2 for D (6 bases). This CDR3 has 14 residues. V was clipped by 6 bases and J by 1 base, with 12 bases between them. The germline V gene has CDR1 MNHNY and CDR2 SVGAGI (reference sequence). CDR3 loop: CASRSPGAQETQYF. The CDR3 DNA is TGTGCCAGCAGATCCCCGGGAGCCCAAGAGACCCAGTACTTC.

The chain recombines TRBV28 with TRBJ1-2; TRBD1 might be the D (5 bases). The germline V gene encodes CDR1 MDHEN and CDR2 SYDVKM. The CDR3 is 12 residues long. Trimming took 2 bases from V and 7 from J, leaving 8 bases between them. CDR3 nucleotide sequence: TGTGCCAGCAGTTTACGGGGGAGTGGCTACACCTTC. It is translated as CASSLRGSGYTF.

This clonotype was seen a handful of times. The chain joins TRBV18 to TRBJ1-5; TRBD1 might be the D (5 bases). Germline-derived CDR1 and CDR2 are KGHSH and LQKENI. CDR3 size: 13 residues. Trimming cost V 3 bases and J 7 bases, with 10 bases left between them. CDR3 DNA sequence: TGTGCCAGCTCACCGCGCAGGGTGCAGCCCCAGCATTTT. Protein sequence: CASSPRRVQPQHF.

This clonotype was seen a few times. The CDR3 sequence is CASSLGQNNQPQHF. The CDR3 nucleotides read TGTGCCAGCAGTCTCGGACAGAACAATCAGCCCCAGCATTTT. The chain links TRBV2 to TRBJ1-5, with D perhaps TRBD1 (6 bases). The length of the CDR3 is 14 residues. Germline-derived CDR1 and CDR2 are SNHLY and FYNNEI. V dropped 5 bases and J dropped 3 bases, with 11 bases sitting between them. The whole variable domain, filled in from reference TRBV2 and TRBJ1-5, reads EPEVTQTPSHQVTQMGQEVILRCVPISNHLYFYWYRQILGQKVEFLVSFYNNEISEKSEIFDDQFSVERPDGSNFTLKIRSTKLEDSAMYFCASSLGQNNQPQHFGDGTRLSIL.

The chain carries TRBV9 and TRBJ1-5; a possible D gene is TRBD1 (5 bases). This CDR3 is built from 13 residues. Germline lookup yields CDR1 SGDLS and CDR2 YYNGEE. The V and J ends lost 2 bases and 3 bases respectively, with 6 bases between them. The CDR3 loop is CASSVGPNQPQHF. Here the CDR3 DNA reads TGTGCCAGCAGCGTGGGGCCCAATCAGCCCCAGCATTTT. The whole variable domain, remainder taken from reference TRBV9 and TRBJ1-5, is DSGVTQTPKHLITATGQRVTLRCSPRSGDLSVYWYQQSLDQGLQFLIQYYNGEERAKGNILERFSAQQFPDLHSELNLSSLELGDSALYFCASSVGPNQPQHFGDGTRLSIL.

CDR3 residues: CASRAGTSGPKDTQYF. DNA for the CDR3: TGTGCCAGCAGAGCCGGGACTAGCGGGCCCAAAGATACGCAGTATTTT. The chain employs TRBV2 and TRBJ2-3, with 12 bases identical to TRBD2. The trim removed 6 bases at V and 5 bases at J, leaving 9 bases unmatched. The CDR3 is made up of 16 amino acids. The V gene's germline CDR1 is SNHLY and CDR2 FYNNEI.

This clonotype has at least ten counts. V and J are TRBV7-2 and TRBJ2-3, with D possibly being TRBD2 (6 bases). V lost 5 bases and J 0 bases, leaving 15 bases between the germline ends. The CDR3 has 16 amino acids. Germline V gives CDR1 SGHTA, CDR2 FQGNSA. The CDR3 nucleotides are TGTGCCAGCAGCCCACCGTCGAGCGGGAGCACAGATACGCAGTATTTT. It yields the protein CASSPPSSGSTDTQYF.

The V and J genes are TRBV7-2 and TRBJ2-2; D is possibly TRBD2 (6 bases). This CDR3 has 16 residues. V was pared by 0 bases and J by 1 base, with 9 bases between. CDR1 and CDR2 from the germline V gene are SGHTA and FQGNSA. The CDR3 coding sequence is TGTGCCAGCAGCTTAGCGCGGGGAAAGAACACCGGGGAGCTGTTTTTT. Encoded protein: CASSLARGKNTGELFF.

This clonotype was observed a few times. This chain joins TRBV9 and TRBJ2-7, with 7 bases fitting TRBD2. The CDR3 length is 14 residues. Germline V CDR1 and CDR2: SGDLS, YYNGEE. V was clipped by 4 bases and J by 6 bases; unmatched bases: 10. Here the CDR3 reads CASSQGPGGREQYF. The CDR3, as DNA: TGTGCCAGCAGCCAAGGCCCGGGGGGTCGCGAGCAGTACTTC.